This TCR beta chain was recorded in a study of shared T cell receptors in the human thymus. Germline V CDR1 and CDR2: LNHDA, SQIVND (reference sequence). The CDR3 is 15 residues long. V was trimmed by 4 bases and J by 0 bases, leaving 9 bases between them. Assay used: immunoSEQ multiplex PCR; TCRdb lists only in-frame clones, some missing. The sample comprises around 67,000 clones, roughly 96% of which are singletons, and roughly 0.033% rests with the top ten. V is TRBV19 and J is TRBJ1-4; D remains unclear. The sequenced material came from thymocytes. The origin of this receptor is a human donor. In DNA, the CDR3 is TGTGCCAGTAGTAGGCGGTTACCAACTAATGAAAAACTGTTTTTT. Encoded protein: CASSRRLPTNEKLFF.